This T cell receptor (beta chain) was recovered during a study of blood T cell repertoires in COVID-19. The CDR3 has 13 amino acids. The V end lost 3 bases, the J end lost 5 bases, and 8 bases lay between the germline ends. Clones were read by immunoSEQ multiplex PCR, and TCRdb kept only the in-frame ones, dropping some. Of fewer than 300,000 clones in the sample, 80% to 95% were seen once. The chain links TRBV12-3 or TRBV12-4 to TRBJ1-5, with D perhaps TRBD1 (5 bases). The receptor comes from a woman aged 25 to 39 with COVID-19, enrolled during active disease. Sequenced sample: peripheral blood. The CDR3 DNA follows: TGTGCCAGCAGTTTTTCGGGGGATCAGCCCCAGCATTTT. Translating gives CASSFSGDQPQHF.